Listed below are T cell receptor beta chains from one sample, sequenced in a study of T cells in localized non-small cell lung cancer. Here immunoSEQ multiplex PCR was the method, and the copy in TCRdb shows in-frame clones only, minus some. In the table there are 100,000 to 150,000 clones, approximately 88% of which are singletons. The sample here was peripheral blood, taken before any cancer treatment. All receptors derive from a female donor older than 55 with stage I lung adenocarcinoma. CDR3s include the opening cysteine and the closing phenylalanine or tryptophan. D genes are given only for firm matches. Clone size is given for some rows only: seen once, a few or many times, or a class if the clone is expanded.

DNA | CDR3 | D | V | size | J
TGTGCCAGCCGGCCGGGGACTAGCGGGACTGGAGCCAAAAACATTCAGTACTTC | CASRPGTSGTGAKNIQYF | TRBD2 | TRBV7-8 | NA | TRBJ2-4
TGTGCCAGCAGTTTCCTTATTTCTAGCGGGAGTGAGTATTTT | CASSFLISSGSEYF | TRBD2 | TRBV28 | NA | TRBJ2-3
TGTGCCAGCAGTCCTAAAGGGACTAGCCCTCACAATGAGCAGTTCTTC | CASSPKGTSPHNEQFF | TRBD2 | TRBV27 | NA | TRBJ2-1
TGTGCCAGTAAGAGTGCCATGAGCTCCTACGAGCAGTACTTC | CASKSAMSSYEQYF | NA | TRBV19 | NA | TRBJ2-7
TGCGCCAGCAGCTTGGGGGCCGGGACTACCCTCTACGAGCAGTACTTC | CASSLGAGTTLYEQYF | TRBD2 | TRBV5-1 | NA | TRBJ2-7
TGCGCCAGCAGCTCTAACTTCTTGGAGCAGTTCTTC | CASSSNFLEQFF | NA | TRBV5-1 | few | TRBJ2-1
TGCGCCAGCAGCCAAGACCCGAGCGGATTAGCCAAAAACATTCAGTACTTC | CASSQDPSGLAKNIQYF | NA | TRBV4-1 | NA | TRBJ2-4
TGTGCCATCAGTGAGCGGATAGACGGTGCAACTAATGAAAAACTGTTTTTT | CAISERIDGATNEKLFF | NA | TRBV10-3 | NA | TRBJ1-4
TGTGCCAGCACAGCTATAGATGGTGTTGGAAACACCATATATTTT | CASTAIDGVGNTIYF | NA | TRBV7-8 | NA | TRBJ1-3
TGCGCCAGCAGCCAAGCGAACCCTACTTCGGCGGCCCGAGCGGGAGTCCACGAGACCCAGTACTTC | CASSQANPTSAARAGVHETQYF | TRBD2 | TRBV4-1 | NA | TRBJ2-5
TGTGCCAGTAGTAATCTCCGAGGGACTGAAGCTTTCTTT | CASSNLRGTEAFF | NA | TRBV19 | few | TRBJ1-1
TGTGCCAGCAGCCATAAATCAAATCCTGGGGCCAACGTCCTGACTTTC | CASSHKSNPGANVLTF | NA | TRBV28 | NA | TRBJ2-6
TGTGCCAGCAGTTTATATATTGAGGTGATCCCTTACGAGCAGTACTTC | CASSLYIEVIPYEQYF | NA | TRBV28 | once | TRBJ2-7
TGTGCCAGCAGCTTAGAGGCGGGTGGCTACACCTTC | CASSLEAGGYTF | NA | TRBV7-2 | NA | TRBJ1-2
TGTGCCAGCTCACAGGGCCGCTCGGATGAAAAACTGTTTTTT | CASSQGRSDEKLFF | NA | TRBV18 | NA | TRBJ1-4
TGCGCCAGCAGCTTGGACGTCAGGCCCTCGACCGGGGAGCTGTTTTTT | CASSLDVRPSTGELFF | NA | TRBV5-1 | NA | TRBJ2-2
TGCGCCAGCAGAACAGGGTCGAACACTGAAGCTTTCTTT | CASRTGSNTEAFF | NA | TRBV10-2 | NA | TRBJ1-1
TGCGCCAGCAGCCCAATTCAGGGGAACACTGAAGCTTTCTTT | CASSPIQGNTEAFF | NA | TRBV5-1 | NA | TRBJ1-1
TGTGCAAGTCGCTTAGCGGTTGACAGGGGGAAGAACCTGGACAATGAGCAGTTCTTC | CASRLAVDRGKNLDNEQFF | NA | TRBV12-2 | NA | TRBJ2-1
TGTGCCAGCAGCGTAGATGCTCGCACCGGGGAGCTGTTTTTT | CASSVDARTGELFF | NA | TRBV9 | NA | TRBJ2-2
TGTGCCAGCAGCCTGGCGGGACAGGTTCTTCCCTACGAGCAGTACTTC | CASSLAGQVLPYEQYF | TRBD1 | TRBV13 | NA | TRBJ2-7
TGTGCCAGCAGCTCCAGACTAGCGCCCAACGAGCAGTACTTC | CASSSRLAPNEQYF | TRBD2 | TRBV11-3 | NA | TRBJ2-7
TGCAGCGTTACCCCTTTTGTCCCAGGAGGAGGAGAGACCCAGTACTTC | CSVTPFVPGGGETQYF | NA | TRBV29-1 | NA | TRBJ2-5
TGTGCCAGCAGCTTGGCAGGGAGCTCCTACGAGCAGTACTTC | CASSLAGSSYEQYF | NA | TRBV5-6 | NA | TRBJ2-7
TGTGCCAGTACCTTCGGCTCTGGGGCCAACGTCCTGACTTTC | CASTFGSGANVLTF | NA | TRBV6-6 | NA | TRBJ2-6
TGTGCCAGCAGCGCGGCAACTCCTACCTCCTCTGGGGCCAACGTCCTGACTTTC | CASSAATPTSSGANVLTF | NA | TRBV4-2 | NA | TRBJ2-6
TGTGCCAGCAGTCCGTCAATTAGCGGGTGGTGGGAGACCCAGTACTTC | CASSPSISGWWETQYF | TRBD2 | TRBV28 | NA | TRBJ2-5
TGTGCCAGCTCACTGGGAGGTTTAGATGAAAAACTGTTTTTT | CASSLGGLDEKLFF | NA | TRBV18 | NA | TRBJ1-4
TGTGCCAGCTGCCAAACGGGGGCTAGCGGGAGGGTGAATGAGCAGTTCTTC | CASCQTGASGRVNEQFF | TRBD2 | TRBV28 | NA | TRBJ2-1
TGTGCCAGCAGCAAGAGAGCGGGAGGGCCAAATGAGCAGTTCTTC | CASSKRAGGPNEQFF | TRBD2 | TRBV7-2 | NA | TRBJ2-1
TGTGCCAGCAGTTACACTAGCGGGAGCAAGCAGTACTTC | CASSYTSGSKQYF | TRBD2 | TRBV27 | once | TRBJ2-7
TGTGCCAGCAGTGAAGGAGGGTACCGCTTCTTC | CASSEGGYRFF | NA | TRBV6-1 | NA | TRBJ2-1